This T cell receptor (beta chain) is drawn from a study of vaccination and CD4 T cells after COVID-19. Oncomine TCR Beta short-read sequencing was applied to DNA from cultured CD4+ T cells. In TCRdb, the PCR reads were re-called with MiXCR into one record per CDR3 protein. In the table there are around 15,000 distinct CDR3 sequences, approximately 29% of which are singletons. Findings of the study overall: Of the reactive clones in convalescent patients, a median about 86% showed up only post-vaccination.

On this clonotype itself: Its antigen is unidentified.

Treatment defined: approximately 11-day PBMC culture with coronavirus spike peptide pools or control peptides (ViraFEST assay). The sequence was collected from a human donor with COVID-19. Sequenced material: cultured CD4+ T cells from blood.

DNA of the CDR3: TGCGCCAGCAGCTTGGACAGGGCCCCTGGGGCCAACGTCCTGACTTTC. This gives the protein CASSLDRAPGANVLTF. The genes are TRBV5-1 and TRBJ2-6, with D possibly matching TRBD1 (6 bases). The CDR3 runs 16 residues. Germline V gives CDR1 SGHRS, CDR2 YFSETQ. Trimming pared 0 bases from V and 2 bases from J, leaving 9 bases between.